These 29 T cell receptor beta chains were sequenced from one sample in a study of T cell responses to AZD1222 COVID-19 vaccine. Only in-frame clones appear in the TCRdb table, and some are missing; sequencing was by immunoSEQ multiplex PCR. The sample contains over 100,000 clones, roughly nine tenths of which appear only once. Sequenced here: peripheral blood, sampled on day 0 of AZD1222 vaccination. The receptors originated from an adult in good health.

This rearrangement joins TRBV5-1 to TRBJ1-2; D is perhaps TRBD1 (6 bases). The CDR3 sequence is 14 residues long. Trimming took off 5 bases at V and 7 bases at J, with 18 bases between the two ends. CDR1 is SGHRS, CDR2 YFSETQ, per germline. The CDR3 sequence: CASRGGAGPGGYTF. In DNA, the CDR3 is TGCGCCAGCAGGGGGGGGGCCGGCCCAGGTGGCTACACCTTC.

The rearrangement joins TRBV7-9 to TRBJ2-1; 9 nucleotides align to TRBD1. The length of the CDR3 is 15 residues. The junction had 9 bases not matched to a gene; V was cut back by 6 bases and J by 6 bases. Looked up from germline, CDR1 is SEHNR and CDR2 is FQNEAQ (reference sequence). The CDR3 nucleotides read TGTGCCAGCAGTGAGGACAGGGGATGGTCCAATGAGCAGTTCTTC. Amino acid sequence: CASSEDRGWSNEQFF.

This chain joins TRBV7-9 and TRBJ1-5; D uncertain. CDR1 is SEHNR, CDR2 FQNEAQ, per germline (reference sequence). The CDR3 spans 11 residues. The ends were cut back, 4 bases at V and 9 bases at J, with 7 bases in the middle. As DNA, the CDR3 is TGTGCCAGCAGCTCCTCGGGGCCCCAGCATTTT. It yields the protein CASSSSGPQHF.

This chain joins TRBV15 and TRBJ1-1, with D possibly matching TRBD1 (6 bases). The CDR3 length is 16 residues. V lost 1 base and J lost 1, with 13 bases in between. In germline, CDR1 is LNHNV, CDR2 YYDKDF (reference sequence). The CDR3 nucleotides read TGTGCCACCAGCAGAGCCTCGGGGGGGCCGAACACTGAAGCTTTCTTT. Translating it yields CATSRASGGPNTEAFF.

This CDR3 reads CASSLVRQRGGETQYF. CDR3 bases: TGCGCCAGCAGCTTGGTTCGGCAGAGGGGGGGAGAGACCCAGTACTTC. V and J are TRBV5-1 and TRBJ2-5; tentative D call: TRBD2 (7 bases). The CDR3 is 16 residues long. Germline V gives CDR1 SGHRS, CDR2 YFSETQ. V was pared by 0 bases and J by 4 bases, with 16 bases between. Variable domain in full (rest from reference TRBV5-1 and TRBJ2-5): KAGVTQTPRYLIKTRGQQVTLSCSPISGHRSVSWYQQTPGQGLQFLFEYFSETQRNKGNFPGRFSGRQFSNSRSEMNVSTLELGDSALYLCASSLVRQRGGETQYFGPGTRLLVL.

The chain has TRBV27 and TRBJ2-7, with a tentative D call TRBD1 (5 bases). This CDR3 is 13 amino acids long. V lost 4 bases and J lost 0, with 7 bases in between. Germline V lookup: CDR1 MNHEY, CDR2 SMNVEV (reference sequence). CDR3 residues: CASSWTPSYEQYF. The CDR3 region has the DNA TGTGCCAGCAGTTGGACACCCTCCTACGAGCAGTACTTC.

The CDR3 DNA reads TGTGCCAGTTCAAGGACCGGGGCGTTCGGGGGTGGCGGCTACACCTTC. This codes for CASSRTGAFGGGGYTF. The chain combines TRBV9 with TRBJ1-2; D perhaps matches TRBD1 (5 bases). CDR1 and CDR2 from the germline V gene are SGDLS and YYNGEE. V lost 8 bases to trimming and J lost 8 bases, with 28 bases between them. This CDR3 has 16 residues. Based on the CDR3 plus reference TRBV9 and TRBJ1-2, the full variable domain is DSGVTQTPKHLITATGQRVTLRCSPRSGDLSVYWYQQSLDQGLQFLIQYYNGEERAKGNILERFSAQQFPDLHSELNLSSLELGDSALYFCASSRTGAFGGGGYTFGSGTRLTVV.

V gene TRBV30 combines with J gene TRBJ1-1; no firm D call. The ends were cut back, 2 bases at V and 4 bases at J, with 8 bases in the middle. The V gene's germline CDR1 is GTSNPN and CDR2 SVGIG (reference sequence). The CDR3 totals 12 residues. As DNA, the CDR3 is TGTGCCTGGAGTTCGGGCGGCACTGAAGCTTTCTTT. Translated, it gives CAWSSGGTEAFF. The full variable domain, completed using reference TRBV30 and TRBJ1-1, is SQTIHQWPATLVQPVGSPLSLECTVEGTSNPNLYWYRQAAGRGLQLLFYSVGIGQISSEVPQNLSASRPQDRQFILSSKKLLLSDSGFYLCAWSSGGTEAFFGQGTRLTVV.

The gene calls are TRBV29-1 and TRBJ1-1, with TRBD1 identical over 10 bases. The germline V gene encodes CDR1 SQVTM and CDR2 ANQGSEA. V shed 7 bases, J shed 5 bases, and the junction held 4 bases outside the gene matches. The CDR3 has 12 residues. This CDR3 is CSGGQGRTEAFF. CDR3 nucleotides: TGCAGCGGGGGACAGGGGCGAACTGAAGCTTTCTTT. The variable domain in full, with the rest retrieved from reference TRBV29-1 and TRBJ1-1, is SAVISQKPSRDICQRGTSLTIQCQVDSQVTMMFWYRQQPGQSLTLIATANQGSEATYESGFVIDKFPISRPNLTFSTLTVSNMSPEDSSIYLCSGGQGRTEAFFGQGTRLTVV.

This chain connects TRBV7-6 to TRBJ2-5, with TRBD2 matching over 8 bases. CDR1 and CDR2 (germline): SGHVS, FNYEAQ. This CDR3 has 14 residues. With V trimmed by 2 bases and J by 1 base, 0 bases remained unmatched. CDR3 amino acids: CASSLSGGQETQYF. CDR3 DNA: TGTGCCAGCAGCTTAAGCGGGGGCCAAGAGACCCAGTACTTC.

The V and J genes are TRBV18 and TRBJ1-2; TRBD1 might be the D (5 bases). V lost 2 bases and J lost 4, with 17 bases in between. CDR3 length equals 16 residues. Germline values: CDR1 KGHSH, CDR2 LQKENI. The CDR3 loop is CASSPESSRDAYGYTF. The CDR3, as DNA: TGTGCCAGCTCACCAGAAAGTTCCAGGGATGCCTATGGCTACACCTTC.

This clone was seen a handful of times. This rearrangement joins TRBV7-3 to TRBJ1-1; 7 bases line up with TRBD1. Per the germline V gene, CDR1 is SGHTA and CDR2 is FQGTGA. V lost 5 bases to trimming and J lost 3 bases; unmatched junction nucleotides: 3. This CDR3 has 13 residues. The CDR3 DNA reads TGTGCCAGCAGCCCAGGGACAGACACTGAAGCTTTCTTT. Translation: CASSPGTDTEAFF.

This clone is a singleton in its sample. The chain combines TRBV4-2 with TRBJ1-1, with D unresolved. Between the trimmed V and J ends, which lost 1 base and 1 base, there was a span of 4 bases. The CDR3 runs 13 residues. The germline CDR1 and CDR2 sequences are LGHNA and YNFKEQ. The CDR3 coding sequence is TGTGCCAGCAGCCAAGGCCAGAACACTGAAGCTTTCTTT. As protein: CASSQGQNTEAFF.

The V and J genes are TRBV27 and TRBJ1-1; 12 bases are a match to TRBD1. In germline, CDR1 is MNHEY, CDR2 SMNVEV (reference sequence). The CDR3 spans 14 residues. J lost 1 base, V lost 8 bases, and 2 bases had no gene match. DNA for the CDR3: TGTGCCAGCGGGGACAGGGGGCGGAACACTGAAGCTTTCTTT. It encodes CASGDRGRNTEAFF.

The rearrangement joins TRBV29-1 to TRBJ1-5; TRBD1 might be the D (5 bases). The ends were cut back, 4 bases at V and 3 bases at J, with 10 bases in the middle. Germline V gene sequence: CDR1 SQVTM, CDR2 ANQGSEA. The CDR3 length is 13 residues. CDR3 DNA sequence: TGCAGCGTTGCGGGGACGATCAATCAGCCCCAGCATTTT. Protein sequence: CSVAGTINQPQHF.

The chain carries TRBV5-1 and TRBJ1-2; 10 nucleotides line up with TRBD1. The CDR3 length is 14 residues. Trimming removed 0 bases from V and 6 bases from J; junction bases left unmatched: 2. CDR1 and CDR2 from the germline V gene are SGHRS and YFSETQ. CDR3: CASSLAGQGDGYTF. In DNA form, the CDR3 reads TGCGCCAGCAGCTTGGCCGGACAGGGGGATGGCTACACCTTC.

The J gene is TRBJ1-2, the V gene TRBV12-3 or TRBV12-4; D gene unclear. CDR3 size: 12 residues. Trimming left V 2 bases short and J 5 bases short, with 6 bases between. Here the CDR3 reads CASSLSLYGYTF. CDR3 DNA: TGTGCCAGCAGTTTATCCCTATATGGCTACACCTTC.

This chain uses TRBV19 with TRBJ2-7, with 7 bases identical to TRBD1. CDR1 is LNHDA, CDR2 SQIVND, per germline (reference sequence). The CDR3 runs 15 residues. V trimming: 6 bases; J trimming: 1 base; junction bases outside the gene matches: 9. In DNA form, the CDR3 reads TGTGCCAGTAGCATGGGACAGCGACTTTCCTACGAGCAGTACTTC. This gives the protein CASSMGQRLSYEQYF.

This clone was seen only a few times. V usage is TRBV2 and J usage is TRBJ1-6; 7 bases agree with TRBD1. The V gene end was trimmed by 5 bases and the J gene end by 10 bases; junction bases not matched to a gene: 17. This CDR3 comprises 17 residues. Germline loops: CDR1 SNHLY, CDR2 FYNNEI. In nucleotides, the CDR3 is TGTGCCAGCAGTCCCATCTGGACGGACAGGATCGGGTCACCCCTCCACTTT. The encoded protein is CASSPIWTDRIGSPLHF.

The V call is TRBV7-2, the J call TRBJ1-2, with D possibly being TRBD1 (5 bases). The CDR3 consists of 14 residues. Trimming removed 1 base at V and 4 bases at J, with 10 bases between. The germline V gene encodes CDR1 SGHTA and CDR2 FQGNSA. DNA for the CDR3: TGTGCCAGCAGCTTAGGTGGGGCTCCCTATGGCTACACCTTC. This codes for CASSLGGAPYGYTF. Full variable domain (outside the CDR3, taken from reference TRBV7-2 and TRBJ1-2): GAGVSQSPSNKVTEKGKDVELRCDPISGHTALYWYRQSLGQGLEFLIYFQGNSAPDKSGLPSDRFSAERTGGSVSTLTIQRTQQEDSAVYLCASSLGGAPYGYTFGSGTRLTVV.

As concerns this clone: Other DNA sequences in the sample encode the same CDR3. The chain carries TRBV5-1 and TRBJ2-3; D unresolved. V lost 0 bases and J lost 0, with 5 bases in between. The CDR3 is 14 residues long. Germline lookup yields CDR1 SGHRS and CDR2 YFSETQ. DNA for the CDR3: TGCGCCAGCAGCTTGGGGGATAGCACAGATACGCAGTATTTT. Its translation: CASSLGDSTDTQYF.

The J gene is TRBJ2-1, the V gene TRBV6-2 or TRBV6-3; possible D gene TRBD1, 5 bases. CDR3 length: 14 amino acids. Trimming took off 5 bases at V and 6 bases at J, with 14 bases between the two ends. Germline-derived CDR1 and CDR2 are MNHEY and SVGEGT. The CDR3 bases are TGTGCCAGCAGTCTAACAGGTCTCCCCAATGAGCAGTTCTTC. It is translated as CASSLTGLPNEQFF.

A remark on this clone: The same CDR3 arises from other DNA sequences in this sample as well. The V gene is TRBV19, the J gene TRBJ1-5; D unclear. V lost 1 base and J 0 bases, leaving 7 bases between the germline ends. This CDR3 has 15 amino acids. Germline CDR1 LNHDA, CDR2 SQIVND (reference sequence). The CDR3 DNA reads TGTGCCAGTAGTATAGGGCCCTATAGCAATCAGCCCCAGCATTTT. Translation gives CASSIGPYSNQPQHF.

This chain uses TRBV6-5 with TRBJ1-1; 7 nucleotides agree with TRBD1. The CDR3 is 15 amino acids. V shed 4 bases and J 0 bases; nucleotides not matched to a gene: 5. Germline CDR1 reads MNHEY; CDR2 reads SVGAGI. The DNA of the CDR3 is TGTGCCAGCAGTTCGACAGGGAAAATGAACACTGAAGCTTTCTTT. Amino acid sequence: CASSSTGKMNTEAFF.

The genes are TRBV5-8 and TRBJ1-4; TRBD1 aligns across 9 bases. The CDR3 consists of 17 residues. Germline trimming cut 0 bases from V and 8 bases from J; bases unmatched to any gene: 11. Germline CDR1 is SGHTS and CDR2 is YDEGEE. The CDR3 reads CASSLVVGGQGREKLFF. CDR3 nucleotides: TGTGCCAGCAGCTTGGTTGTCGGGGGACAGGGACGCGAAAAACTGTTTTTT.

This chain connects TRBV4-3 to TRBJ2-7; 7 bases agree with TRBD2. J was trimmed by 3 bases and V by 0 bases; bases with no gene match: 8. This CDR3 contains 16 residues. Germline lookup yields CDR1 LGHNA and CDR2 YSLEER. In DNA, the CDR3 is TGCGCCAGCAGCCAAGATTGGGCGGGAGTTGTCTACGAGCAGTACGTC. Its translation is CASSQDWAGVVYEQYV.

The chain is built from TRBV6-5 and TRBJ2-7; 7 positions match TRBD1. The CDR3 covers 13 residues. J gave up 3 bases and V 6 bases, and 5 bases lay outside the gene matches. The germline V gene encodes CDR1 MNHEY and CDR2 SVGAGI. The CDR3 DNA follows: TGTGCCAGCAGCCCGGGACAGCGCTACGAGCAGTACGTC. The encoded protein is CASSPGQRYEQYV.

The rearrangement joins TRBV11-2 to TRBJ2-2; TRBD1 is a possible D gene (5 bases). This CDR3 contains 15 residues. Trimming pared 1 base from V and 1 base from J, leaving 7 bases between. Germline-derived CDR1 and CDR2 are SGHAT and FQNNGV. In DNA form, the CDR3 reads TGTGCCAGCAGCTTAGGCAGGGTGAACACCGGGGAGCTGTTTTTT. It specifies CASSLGRVNTGELFF.

V gene TRBV19 combines with J gene TRBJ2-2, with D perhaps TRBD1 (6 bases). Per the germline V gene, CDR1 is LNHDA and CDR2 is SQIVND (reference sequence). Trimming pared 3 bases from V and 1 base from J, leaving 12 bases between. The CDR3 runs to 16 residues. DNA for the CDR3: TGTGCCAGTAGTATGTTCCGGACAGTGAACACCGGGGAGCTGTTTTTT. This gives the protein CASSMFRTVNTGELFF.